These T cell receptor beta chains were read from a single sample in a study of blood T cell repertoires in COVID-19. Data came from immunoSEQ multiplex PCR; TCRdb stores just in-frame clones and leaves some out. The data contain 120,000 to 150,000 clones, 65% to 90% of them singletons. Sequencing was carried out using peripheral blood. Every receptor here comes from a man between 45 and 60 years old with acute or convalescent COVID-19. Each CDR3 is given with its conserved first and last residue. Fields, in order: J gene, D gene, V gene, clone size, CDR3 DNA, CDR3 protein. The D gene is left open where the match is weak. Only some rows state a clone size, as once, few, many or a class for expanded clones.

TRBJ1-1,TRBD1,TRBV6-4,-,TGTGCCAGCAGGGGGGACAGCGGGAACACTGAAGCTTTCTTT,CASRGDSGNTEAFF
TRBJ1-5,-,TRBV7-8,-,TGTGCCAGCAGCACGAGACAGGTCAATCAGCCCCAGCATTTT,CASSTRQVNQPQHF
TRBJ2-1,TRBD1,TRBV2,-,TGTGCCAGCAGTTACTCCGGGACAGGGAACAATGAGCAGTTCTTC,CASSYSGTGNNEQFF
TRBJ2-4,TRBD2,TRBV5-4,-,TGTGCCAGCAGTCAAGCGGGAGCAGGAAACATTCAGTACTTC,CASSQAGAGNIQYF
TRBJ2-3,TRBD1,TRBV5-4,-,TGTGCCAGCAGCTTCACGACAGGGGGCGCAGATACGCAGTATTTT,CASSFTTGGADTQYF
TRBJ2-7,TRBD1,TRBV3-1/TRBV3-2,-,TGTGCCAGCAGCCAAGGGACAGGGGCGTTGCAGTACTTC,CASSQGTGALQYF
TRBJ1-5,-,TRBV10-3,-,TGTGCCATCAGTGACAGGGATGATAGCAATCAGCCCCAGCATTTT,CAISDRDDSNQPQHF
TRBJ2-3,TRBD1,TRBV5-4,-,TGTGCCAGCAGCCGCGGGACAGGGGGTACCACAGATACGCAGTATTTT,CASSRGTGGTTDTQYF
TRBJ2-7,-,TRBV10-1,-,TGCGCCAGCAGTGAGTCAATGGGGACTCCCTCCTACGAGCAGTACTTC,CASSESMGTPSYEQYF
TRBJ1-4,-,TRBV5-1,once,TGCGCCAGCAAGTACGTCGGGGGACTTAATGAAAAACTGTTTTTT,CASKYVGGLNEKLFF
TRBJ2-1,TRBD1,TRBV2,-,TGTGCCAGCAGACGCGGACAGGGGGCTAACGAGCAGTTCTTC,CASRRGQGANEQFF
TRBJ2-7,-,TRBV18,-,TGTGCCAGCTCACCAAGAACAGTCCAATACGAGCAGTACTTC,CASSPRTVQYEQYF
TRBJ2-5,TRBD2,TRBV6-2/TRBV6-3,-,TGTGCCAGCAGCCCCGGACTAGCGGGGGGCGAAGAGACCCAGTACTTC,CASSPGLAGGEETQYF
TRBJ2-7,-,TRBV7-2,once,TGTGCCAGCACACCGGGGAGGAGCTCCTACGAGCAGTACTTC,CASTPGRSSYEQYF
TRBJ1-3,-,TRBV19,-,TGTGCCAGTAGTGACCAGGGTCTGTGGACCATATATTTT,CASSDQGLWTIYF
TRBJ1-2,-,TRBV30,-,TGTGCCTGTAAGGACAGCCCCCACTATGGCTACACCTTC,CACKDSPHYGYTF
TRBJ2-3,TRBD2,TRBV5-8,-,TGTGCCAGCAGCCCCGGCGGGACTAGCGAGGCGGGTACGCAGTATTTT,CASSPGGTSEAGTQYF
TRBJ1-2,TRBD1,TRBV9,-,TGTGCCAGCAGCGTCGCTCTCGGACAGGGGAACTATGGCTACACCTTC,CASSVALGQGNYGYTF
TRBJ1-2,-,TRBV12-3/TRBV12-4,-,TGTGCCAGCAGTGAACAGGAGAACTATGGCTACACCTTC,CASSEQENYGYTF
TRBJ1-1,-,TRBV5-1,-,TGCGCCAGCAGCTTAAAGGGGGACACTGAAGCTTTCTTT,CASSLKGDTEAFF
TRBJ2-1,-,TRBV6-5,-,TGTGCCAGCAGCAAAACTAGCCCCTCCTACAATGAGCAGTTCTTC,CASSKTSPSYNEQFF
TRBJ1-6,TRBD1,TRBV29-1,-,TGCAGCGCGGGACAGTCTTTAGATTCACCCCTCCACTTT,CSAGQSLDSPLHF
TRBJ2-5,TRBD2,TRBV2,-,TGTGCCAGCAGCCCCACACCCGGGACTAGCGGGGGCTGGGAGACCCAGTACTTC,CASSPTPGTSGGWETQYF
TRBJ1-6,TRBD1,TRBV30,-,TGTGCCTGGTCCGACTCAGGGACAGGGGTGAATTCACCCCTCCACTTT,CAWSDSGTGVNSPLHF
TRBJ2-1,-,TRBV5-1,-,TGCGCCAGCAGCTTGGGAGACAATGAGCAGTTCTTC,CASSLGDNEQFF
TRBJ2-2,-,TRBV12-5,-,TGTGCTAGTGCGCCAGGTGTGGGAGCCGGGGAGCTGTTTTTT,CASAPGVGAGELFF
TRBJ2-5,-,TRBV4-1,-,TGCGCCAGCAGCCAGAGGCCCCCGGGACTCATCACGGGGGAGACCCAGTACTTC,CASSQRPPGLITGETQYF